These 11 T cell receptor beta chains share one sample of origin, sequenced in a study of blood T cells in healthy people across ages (dated by TCRdb to the mid-2010s). Library preparation employed 5' RACE. The sequencer listed for this sample is Illumina HiSeq 2500. A second PCR of roughly 7 to 11 cycles was performed with a sample-barcoded 5' primer and a J-beta primer mix. Through fastp at Q25 and MiXCR, TCRdb rebuilt clones from the public reads, retaining in-frame beta chains. When rows share a CDR3 protein, they turn into one entry using the most common DNA and genes. The sample table records around 1.7 million distinct CDR3 sequences; approximately 28% of these occur just once. The ten largest make up over 7% of the sample. Sequencing input: blood. The receptors stem from a woman younger than 45 in good health.

The chain employs TRBV30 and TRBJ1-2; D gene unclear. The CDR3 is 12 amino acids. Between the trimmed V and J ends, which lost 4 bases and 8 bases, there was a span of 14 bases. From germline, CDR1 is GTSNPN and CDR2 SVGIG (reference sequence). The CDR3 region is CAWTRGRMGYTF. The CDR3 bases are TGTGCCTGGACCCGTGGGCGTATGGGCTACACCTTC.

With regard to this clonotype: A much bigger clone sits one base away, suggesting this may be a read error. The DNA for the CDR3 is TGCAGTGCTAGACCCCGACTGGGGGGGATCTACGAGCAGTACTTC. It translates to CSARPRLGGIYEQYF. The J gene is TRBJ2-7, the V gene TRBV20-1; 7 bases map to TRBD2. CDR1 is DFQATT, CDR2 SNEGSKA, per germline (reference sequence). This CDR3 region has 15 residues. V shed 2 bases, J shed 3 bases, and the junction held 10 bases outside the gene matches.

The gene calls are TRBV29-1 and TRBJ1-1, with unresolved D. The CDR3 length is 11 residues. Trimming took off 8 bases at V and 6 bases at J, with 13 bases between the two ends. Germline V gene lookup returns CDR1 SQVTM and CDR2 ANQGSEA. CDR3 bases: TGCAGCTCAAATGAGGTGCCTGAAGCTTTCTTT. It is translated as CSSNEVPEAFF.

In its sample, this clonotype was seen a few times. The chain recombines TRBV29-1 with TRBJ2-7; 9 nucleotides align to TRBD2. The CDR3 is made up of 16 amino acids. Germline V lookup: CDR1 SQVTM, CDR2 ANQGSEA. J lost 9 bases, V lost 1 base, and 16 bases had no gene match. The CDR3: CSVEGSGGTSLDGQYF. The CDR3 DNA sequence: TGCAGCGTTGAAGGTTCGGGCGGGACTAGCCTAGACGGGCAGTACTTC.

The chain couples TRBV5-1 to TRBJ2-1; 7 nucleotides align to TRBD1. Germline CDR1 reads SGHRS; CDR2 reads YFSETQ. J lost 5 bases, V lost 5 bases, and 4 bases had no gene match. The CDR3 totals 13 residues. CDR3 amino acids: CASRGTVNNEQFF. The CDR3 DNA reads as TGCGCCAGCAGAGGGACAGTTAACAATGAGCAGTTCTTC.

A remark on this clonotype: A read error may account for a junction end that differs from germline. The rearrangement uses TRBV5-1 and TRBJ1-2; D ambiguous. This CDR3 spans 12 amino acids. CDR1 SGHRS and CDR2 YFSETQ come from the germline V gene. The DNA for the CDR3 is TGCGCCAGCAGCTTTGCCGGGTATGGCCACACCTTC. Its translation is CASSFAGYGHTF.

The chain has TRBV5-1 and TRBJ2-7; 8 bases align to TRBD2. The CDR3 sequence is 15 residues long. V lost 4 bases to trimming and J lost 3 bases; unmatched junction nucleotides: 9. Germline V gene data show CDR1 as SGHRS and CDR2 as YFSETQ. The CDR3 reads CASSPGLVGDYEQYF. For the CDR3, the DNA is TGCGCCAGCAGCCCGGGACTAGTGGGGGACTACGAGCAGTACTTC.

This clonotype was seen at least ten times. The chain couples TRBV7-3 to TRBJ2-3; D is perhaps TRBD2 (6 bases). Between the trimmed V and J ends, which lost 10 bases and 5 bases, there was a span of 16 bases. The CDR3 sequence is 13 residues long. Looked up from germline, CDR1 is SGHTA and CDR2 is FQGTGA. The CDR3 spells CATSGGRGDTQYF. The CDR3 nucleotides are TGTGCCACCTCCGGAGGGCGGGGAGATACGCAGTATTTT. Drawing the rest from reference TRBV7-3 and TRBJ2-3, the complete variable domain is GAGVSQTPSNKVTEKGKYVELRCDPISGHTALYWYRQSLGQGPEFLIYFQGTGAADDSGLPNDRFFAVRPEGSVSTLKIQRTERGDSAVYLCATSGGRGDTQYFGPGTRLTVL.

This clonotype has more than one count but fewer than ten. This chain uses TRBV18 with TRBJ2-4; no firm D call. With the DNA end fitting TRBJ2-7 better, the J assignment may be wrong. CDR3 length: 14 amino acids. CDR1 and CDR2 (germline): KGHSH, LQKENI. This chain's CDR3 is CASFESGSHYEQYF. DNA of the CDR3: TGTGCCAGCTTTGAGTCTGGCTCACACTACGAGCAGTACTTC.

In regard to this clonotype: This sequence may be a read error, since a much larger clone differs from it by one base. V is TRBV9 and J is TRBJ2-7; D unresolved. This CDR3 has 14 amino acids. V gave up 9 bases and J gave up 0 bases, with 16 bases separating them. Germline V lookup: CDR1 SGDLS, CDR2 YYNGEE. The DNA of the CDR3 is TGTGCCAACTCTTACTCGACGGACTCCTACGAGCAGTACTTC. Translating gives CANSYSTDSYEQYF.

This clonotype came up a few times. The chain joins TRBV6-1 to TRBJ2-3; D gene ambiguous. This CDR3 is 12 amino acids long. The V gene lost 7 bases and the J gene lost 6 bases, with 11 bases spanning the gap. Germline CDR1 reads MNHNS; CDR2 reads SASEGT. In DNA form, the CDR3 reads TGTGCCAGCAACGCCCCCGCGGATACGCAGTATTTT. Translation: CASNAPADTQYF.